The next 25 T cell receptor beta chains were all read from a single sample in a study. TCRdb ran MiXCR on the 5' RACE reads and lists one entry per CDR3 protein. In the table there are nearly 55,000 distinct CDR3 sequences, approximately 23% of which are singletons. The sample was tumor-infiltrating naive CD4+ T cells sorted from the breast tumor. Regarding subset: naive CD4+ T cells, CD4+CD45RA+CD25-. The receptor source for this set is a female donor with breast cancer.

At least ten counts were recorded for this clonotype. V is TRBV6-2 or TRBV6-3 and J is TRBJ2-7; possible D gene TRBD2, 5 bases. The V and J ends lost 8 bases and 2 bases respectively, with 16 bases between them. CDR3 size: 14 residues. Germline values: CDR1 MNHEY, CDR2 SVGEGT. The CDR3 protein is CASLPGKNPYEQYF. For the CDR3, the DNA is TGTGCCAGCCTACCGGGGAAGAACCCCTACGAGCAGTACTTC.

There are a few counts of this clonotype. The chain is built from TRBV2 and TRBJ2-7, with TRBD2 identical over 11 bases. The CDR3 is made up of 15 amino acids. Germline V CDR1 and CDR2: SNHLY, FYNNEI. The junction had 9 bases not matched to a gene; V was cut back by 6 bases and J by 5 bases. CDR3 coding DNA: TGTGCCAGCAGATCCCAGGCACTAGCGGGGGACGAGCAGTACTTC. This sequence encodes CASRSQALAGDEQYF.

This clonotype was found a few times. V and J are TRBV6-2 or TRBV6-3 and TRBJ1-5; TRBD1 matches at 11 bases. J gave up 6 bases and V 6 bases, and 7 bases lay outside the gene matches. The CDR3 is 15 residues long. Germline values: CDR1 MNHEY, CDR2 SVGEGT. The CDR3 is CASSERTGGVQPQHF. CDR3 DNA: TGTGCCAGCAGCGAAAGGACAGGGGGCGTTCAGCCCCAGCATTTT.

The table lists this clonotype with many counts. The chain joins TRBV6-1 to TRBJ2-1, with D maybe TRBD2 (6 bases). The CDR3 spans 13 residues. V was trimmed by 7 bases and J by 9 bases, leaving 16 bases between them. Germline V gene sequence: CDR1 MNHNS, CDR2 SASEGT. The DNA of the CDR3 is TGTGCCAGCACCAACACCTTGGGAGGTGAGCAGTTCTTC. Translated, it gives CASTNTLGGEQFF.

This clonotype was counted a few times. This chain uses TRBV6-2 or TRBV6-3 with TRBJ1-2; D gene unclear. Germline loops: CDR1 MNHEY, CDR2 SVGEGT. This CDR3 is built from 14 residues. The V end lost 2 bases, the J end lost 6 bases, and 13 bases lay between the germline ends. CDR3 sequence (DNA): TGTGCCAGCAGTTACGCCGTCAGTACTAATGGCTACACCTTC. Protein: CASSYAVSTNGYTF.

Details on this clonotype: A junction end diverges from the germline sequence, so it may reflect a read error. This chain joins TRBV6-2 or TRBV6-3 and TRBJ1-2; the D is unclear. Germline V gene data show CDR1 as MNHEY and CDR2 as SVGEGT. This CDR3 comprises 11 residues. CDR3: CASSHNYGFTF. The CDR3 DNA reads as TGTGCCAGCAGCCATAACTATGGCTTCACCTTC.

This clonotype was seen a handful of times. The chain couples TRBV9 to TRBJ2-7; D is possibly TRBD1 or TRBD2 (7 bases each). This CDR3 has 15 residues. V lost 3 bases to trimming and J lost 3 bases, with 16 bases between them. CDR1 SGDLS and CDR2 YYNGEE come from the germline V gene. CDR3 sequence: CASSAGEGAFYEQYF. As DNA, the CDR3 is TGTGCCAGCAGCGCCGGGGAGGGGGCTTTCTACGAGCAGTACTTC.

On this clonotype: A much bigger clone sits one base away, suggesting this may be a read error. This rearrangement joins TRBV5-1 to TRBJ2-1; TRBD1 matches 12 bases. This CDR3 contains 14 residues. Looked up from germline, CDR1 is SGHRS and CDR2 is YFSETQ. The CDR3 sequence: CASSKGTGGNEQLF. CDR3 coding DNA: TGCGCCAGCAGCAAAGGGACAGGGGGCAATGAGCAGTTATTC. Filled out from reference TRBV5-1 and TRBJ2-1, the complete variable domain reads KAGVTQTPRYLIKTRGQQVTLSCSPISGHRSVSWYQQTPGQGLQFLFEYFSETQRNKGNFPGRFSGRQFSNSRSEMNVSTLELGDSALYLCASSKGTGGNEQLFGPGTRLTVL.

The V and J genes are TRBV7-9 and TRBJ2-2; perhaps TRBD1 as D (7 bases). The germline V gene encodes CDR1 SEHNR and CDR2 FQNEAQ (reference sequence). Trimming pared 7 bases from V and 4 bases from J, leaving 13 bases between. The length of the CDR3 is 14 residues. CDR3 in DNA: TGTGCCAGCAAGGCAGGGGGGTCCACCGGGGAGCTGTTTTTT. It yields the protein CASKAGGSTGELFF.

This clonotype qualifies as medium-sized (0.01 to 0.1%). The chain has TRBV20-1 and TRBJ2-3; D gene ambiguous. Germline assignment: CDR1 DFQATT and CDR2 SNEGSKA (reference sequence). V dropped 5 bases and J dropped 8 bases, with 20 bases sitting between them. This CDR3 has 14 amino acids. CDR3 nucleotide sequence: TGCAGTGCTCGGCGCAAGCGCCTACCCGTTACGCAGTATTTT. Protein product: CSARRKRLPVTQYF.

The table lists this clonotype with a few counts. This rearrangement joins TRBV3-1 to TRBJ1-2, with a possible D match to TRBD1 (5 bases). V was trimmed by 6 bases and J by 6 bases, leaving 14 bases between them. CDR3 length equals 13 residues. Germline-derived CDR1 and CDR2 are LGHDT and YNNKEL (reference sequence). DNA of the CDR3: TGTGCCAGCAGTCATCTCCAGGGTGATGGCTACACCTTC. This gives the protein CASSHLQGDGYTF. The full variable domain, completed using reference TRBV3-1 and TRBJ1-2, is DTAVSQTPKYLVTQMGNDKSIKCEQNLGHDTMYWYKQDSKKFLKIMFSYNNKELIINETVPNRFSPKSPDKAHLNLHINSLELGDSAVYFCASSHLQGDGYTFGSGTRLTVV.

By share, this clonotype counts as medium-sized (0.01 to 0.1%). The chain recombines TRBV5-5 with TRBJ1-1; D is undetermined. Between the trimmed V and J ends, which lost 4 bases and 2 bases, there was a span of 3 bases. Germline V lookup: CDR1 SGHKS, CDR2 YYEKEE (reference sequence). This CDR3 spans 11 amino acids. The CDR3, as DNA: TGTGCCAGCAGCATTAACACTGAAGCTTTCTTT. This encodes CASSINTEAFF.

This clonotype was seen more than once but under ten times. The V and J genes are TRBV28 and TRBJ2-2; perhaps TRBD2 as D (5 bases). The CDR3 sequence is 16 residues long. Per the germline V gene, CDR1 is MDHEN and CDR2 is SYDVKM. Between the trimmed V and J ends, which lost 3 bases and 5 bases, there was a span of 16 bases. Here the CDR3 DNA reads TGTGCCAGCAGTTTTAGGGTCCGGGGTAGGACCGGGGAGCTGTTTTTT. Residues: CASSFRVRGRTGELFF.

The sample holds a few counts of this clonotype. The rearrangement joins TRBV7-9 to TRBJ2-1; tentatively, D is TRBD1 or TRBD2 (5 bases each). V shed 3 bases and J shed 6 bases, with 18 bases lying between them. Germline V CDR1 and CDR2: SEHNR, FQNEAQ (reference sequence). CDR3 size: 16 residues. The CDR3 reads CASSLYPGRGSNEQFF. DNA of the CDR3: TGTGCCAGCAGCTTGTACCCGGGGCGAGGGTCCAATGAGCAGTTCTTC.

The chain has TRBV6-2 or TRBV6-3 and TRBJ1-6; 7 bases align to TRBD1. CDR3 length: 13 amino acids. Unmatched junction bases numbered 4, after V lost 6 bases and J lost 8 bases. Germline CDR1 MNHEY, CDR2 SVGEGT. The CDR3 spells CASRGQRDSPLHF. The DNA of the CDR3 is TGTGCCAGCAGGGGACAGAGGGATTCACCCCTCCACTTT.

This chain joins TRBV7-8 and TRBJ1-5; D unclear. This CDR3 is built from 14 residues. Germline CDR1 SGHVS, CDR2 FQNEAQ. V was trimmed by 6 bases and J by 7 bases, leaving 16 bases between them. CDR3 sequence reads: CASSPPVSGQPQHF. CDR3 sequence (DNA): TGTGCCAGCAGTCCCCCCGTCAGCGGCCAGCCCCAGCATTTT.

This clonotype was seen a handful of times. The rearrangement joins TRBV20-1 to TRBJ1-2, with TRBD1 as a possible D gene (6 bases). The V and J ends lost 6 bases and 3 bases respectively, with 11 bases between them. This CDR3 region has 12 residues. Germline CDR1 reads DFQATT; CDR2 reads SNEGSKA (reference sequence). CDR3 sequence: CSAKGVYYGYTF. Written as DNA, the CDR3 is TGCAGTGCCAAGGGGGTTTACTATGGCTACACCTTC.

The chain combines TRBV20-1 with TRBJ2-7, with D perhaps matching TRBD1 (5 bases). CDR1 is DFQATT, CDR2 SNEGSKA, per germline (reference sequence). CDR3 length: 13 amino acids. Trimming pared 1 base from V and 5 bases from J, leaving 12 bases between. In DNA, the CDR3 is TGCAGTGCTAGAGTGATGGGGCGGCACGAGCAGTACTTC. Its protein product is CSARVMGRHEQYF.

This clonotype came up a few times. J is TRBJ1-2 and V is TRBV12-3 or TRBV12-4; possibly TRBD1 for D (5 bases). The CDR3 has 14 amino acids. The V end lost 3 bases, the J end lost 4 bases, and 12 bases lay between the germline ends. The CDR3 spells CASSFSRGIYGYTF. The CDR3 nucleotides read TGTGCCAGCAGTTTCTCAAGGGGCATCTATGGCTACACCTTC.

The chain couples TRBV29-1 to TRBJ2-3; tentatively, D is TRBD2 (5 bases). The CDR3 has 14 residues. Germline V gene lookup returns CDR1 SQVTM and CDR2 ANQGSEA. With 5 bases removed from V and 2 bases from J, the gap between germline ends came to 14 bases. The CDR3 sequence: CSVRRATPTDTQYF. For the CDR3, the DNA is TGCAGCGTTCGGCGGGCAACCCCCACAGATACGCAGTATTTT.

The V and J genes are TRBV15 and TRBJ1-6; TRBD1 is a possible D gene (5 bases). Trimming removed 0 bases from V and 7 bases from J, with 10 bases in between. Germline lookup yields CDR1 LNHNV and CDR2 YYDKDF (reference sequence). The CDR3 extends over 15 amino acids. The CDR3 loop reads CATSRDRGTNSPLHF. CDR3 bases: TGTGCCACCAGCAGAGATCGGGGGACCAATTCACCCCTCCACTTT.

The V and J genes are TRBV6-5 and TRBJ1-6, with D tentatively TRBD1 (6 bases). Germline lookup yields CDR1 MNHEY and CDR2 SVGAGI. This CDR3 region has 15 residues. Trimming removed 2 bases at V and 10 bases at J, with 15 bases between. The CDR3 sequence is CASSYGARGGSPLHF. The CDR3 DNA reads TGTGCCAGCAGTTACGGCGCCCGAGGGGGGTCACCCCTCCACTTT.

This sequence joins TRBV29-1 and TRBJ2-3, with 10 bases aligning to TRBD2. CDR1 is SQVTM and CDR2 is ANQGSEA in the germline V gene. The CDR3 extends over 14 amino acids. The J segment lost 5 bases and the V segment lost 6 bases, leaving 8 bases of the junction unmatched. CDR3 DNA: TGCAGCGTGGAACTAGCGGGGAAAGGAGATACGCAGTATTTT. It codes for CSVELAGKGDTQYF.

This chain links TRBV5-1 with TRBJ2-7, with 8 bases that match TRBD1. The CDR3 length is 14 residues. The V gene end was trimmed by 2 bases and the J gene end by 1 base; junction bases not matched to a gene: 2. Germline CDR1 reads SGHRS; CDR2 reads YFSETQ. The CDR3 sequence: CASSFGQGSYEQYF. In DNA form, the CDR3 reads TGCGCCAGCAGCTTCGGACAGGGATCCTACGAGCAGTACTTC.

With regard to this clonotype: A read error may explain this, as a much larger clone is one base away. The gene calls are TRBV28 and TRBJ1-4; D may be TRBD1 (5 bases). The germline gives CDR1 MDHEN, CDR2 SYDVKM. The CDR3 is 12 amino acids. CDR3 protein: CASSYSGEKLVF. In DNA form, the CDR3 reads TGTGCCAGCAGTTATTCGGGGGAAAAACTGGTTTTT.